This T cell receptor beta chain was recovered during a study of human T cells and chemical hapten exposure. Study-level background: The study traced per-sample TCR yield variation mainly to small differences in pooled library volumes. Study conclusions and caveats: TCRs at a frequency above 1 in 1000 stayed unchanged with DPC sensitization.

The library tagged each cDNA molecule with unique molecular identifiers. Authors' processing steps: From about 22,000 to 700,000 TCRs were found per sample, with a median of about 96,000. From the RACE reads, TCRdb called clonotypes with MiXCR, one entry per CDR3 protein. The V and J calls follow TCRdb's processing rather than the paper's. The sample has fewer than 50,000 distinct CDR3 sequences, about 3.7% seen once. With respect to this clonotype: Its specificity is not known. A much larger clone differs from this one at a single base, so this may be a read error.

Time point noted: healthy volunteer bleed at 6 weeks. Unfractionated whole blood was the source of the extracted total RNA. CDR3 length: 15 amino acids. Deletions cut 2 bases from V and 4 bases from J, with 13 bases between. Germline V lookup: CDR1 KGHDR, CDR2 SFDVKD. Sequenced material: whole blood. The rearrangement links TRBV24-1 to TRBJ2-5; weak D call: TRBD1 (5 bases). The origin of this receptor is a human donor in good health. Some clones in this sample may be carry-over from other donors' samples. The CDR3 nucleotides read TGTGCCACCAGTGATTCTCGCAGGGCCAGAGAGACCCAGTACTTC. Encoded protein: CATSDSRRARETQYF.